Following are 28 T cell receptor beta chains from one sample sequenced in a study of blood T cell repertoires in COVID-19. Using immunoSEQ multiplex PCR, the repertoire was profiled, and TCRdb retains in-frame clones only, with some absent. The repertoire includes about 400,000 clones, around 90% of them detected once, and around 2% sits in the top ten. Sequenced material: PBMCs or T cells enriched from blood (not recorded which). These receptors all come from a woman in her forties with acute COVID-19.

This chain joins TRBV19 and TRBJ1-6; unclear D gene. Between the trimmed V and J ends, which lost 4 bases and 8 bases, there was a span of 15 bases. Germline V gene data show CDR1 as LNHDA and CDR2 as SQIVND (reference sequence). The CDR3 spans 15 residues. In DNA, the CDR3 is TGTGCCAGTAGTAGCCCCCCGGGTAACGATTCACCCCTCCACTTT. This translates into CASSSPPGNDSPLHF.

The chain combines TRBV7-2 with TRBJ1-2; the match to TRBD1 covers 8 bases. This CDR3 has 14 amino acids. CDR1 is SGHTA, CDR2 FQGNSA, per germline. J was trimmed by 5 bases and V by 7 bases; bases with no gene match: 9. The CDR3 protein is CASNPSRGPYGYTF. The CDR3 DNA is TGTGCCAGCAACCCTTCCAGGGGGCCATATGGCTACACCTTC.

In its sample, this clone was seen a few times. The chain links TRBV6-5 to TRBJ2-5; TRBD2 might be the D (5 bases). CDR1 and CDR2 from the germline V gene are MNHEY and SVGAGI. Trimming left V 2 bases short and J 7 bases short, with 11 bases between. The CDR3 covers 13 residues. CDR3 sequence reads: CASSYGLAGTQYF. CDR3 DNA sequence: TGTGCCAGCAGTTACGGTCTAGCCGGGACCCAGTACTTC.

The chain couples TRBV30 to TRBJ1-4; no firm D call. V was clipped by 0 bases and J by 5 bases, with 7 bases between them. The CDR3 spans 13 residues. The V gene's germline CDR1 is GTSNPN and CDR2 SVGIG (reference sequence). CDR3 residues: CAWSVHGNEKLFF. Written as DNA, the CDR3 is TGTGCCTGGAGTGTACACGGGAATGAAAAACTGTTTTTT.

Details on this clone: Other DNA sequences in the same sample also yield this CDR3. The gene calls are TRBV12-3 or TRBV12-4 and TRBJ2-5; D gene uncertain. The CDR3 is 12 residues long. The V end lost 6 bases, the J end lost 5 bases, and 10 bases lay between the germline ends. Here the CDR3 DNA reads TGTGCCAGCAGCCCCCTCGGGGAGACCCAGTACTTC. Residues: CASSPLGETQYF.

The chain combines TRBV7-9 with TRBJ1-4; D is possibly TRBD1 (6 bases). The CDR3 totals 13 residues. Trimming removed 3 bases at V and 8 bases at J, with 10 bases between. Germline V gene lookup returns CDR1 SEHNR and CDR2 FQNEAQ (reference sequence). This chain's CDR3 is CASSFRGVEKLFF. The DNA for the CDR3 is TGTGCCAGCAGCTTCAGGGGAGTGGAAAAACTGTTTTTT.

V gene TRBV5-8 combines with J gene TRBJ1-3; no definite D call. With 1 base removed from V and 0 bases from J, the gap between germline ends came to 5 bases. Per germline, CDR1 SGHTS and CDR2 YDEGEE. The CDR3 consists of 14 residues. As DNA, the CDR3 is TGTGCCAGCAGCTTGCAGGTCTCTGGAAACACCATATATTTT. The encoded protein is CASSLQVSGNTIYF.

The chain links TRBV10-3 to TRBJ2-1; 7 nucleotides agree with TRBD2. This CDR3 spans 14 amino acids. V was pared by 4 bases and J by 8 bases, with 8 bases of the junction left unmatched. Germline V gene lookup returns CDR1 ENHRY and CDR2 SYGVKD. Here the CDR3 DNA reads TGTGCCATCAGTGCCGGGACTATAGATGATGAGCAGTTCTTC. Translating it yields CAISAGTIDDEQFF.

This chain joins TRBV5-1 and TRBJ1-2, with D possibly matching TRBD1 (5 bases). From germline, CDR1 is SGHRS and CDR2 YFSETQ. V lost 0 bases and J lost 5, with 14 bases in between. CDR3 length equals 15 residues. DNA of the CDR3: TGCGCCAGCAGCTTGGGGAGCAGGGATCTATATGGCTACACCTTC. Translating gives CASSLGSRDLYGYTF.

The rearrangement uses TRBV13 and TRBJ1-3; D may be TRBD1 (6 bases). Trimming removed 5 bases from V and 2 bases from J, with 13 bases in between. The CDR3 is made up of 15 amino acids. Germline V gene sequence: CDR1 PRHDT, CDR2 FYEKMQ (reference sequence). The CDR3 loop reads CASSREDRAGNTIYF. Written as DNA, the CDR3 is TGTGCCAGCAGCCGAGAGGACAGAGCTGGAAACACCATATATTTT.

The genes are TRBV7-6 and TRBJ1-1; unclear D gene. V gave up 5 bases and J gave up 1 base, with 8 bases separating them. This CDR3 has 13 amino acids. Germline CDR1 reads SGHVS; CDR2 reads FNYEAQ. In nucleotides, the CDR3 is TGTGCCAGCAGCCCAACACAGAACACTGAAGCTTTCTTT. Its translation: CASSPTQNTEAFF.

The chain has TRBV5-5 and TRBJ2-2; the match to TRBD1 covers 7 bases. The V and J ends lost 4 bases and 4 bases, in that order; junction bases with no gene match: 1. Germline V gene lookup returns CDR1 SGHKS and CDR2 YYEKEE (reference sequence). This CDR3 contains 13 residues. The DNA of the CDR3 is TGTGCCAGCAGCCCAGGGGGCACCGGGGAGCTGTTTTTT. This encodes CASSPGGTGELFF.

J is TRBJ2-7 and V is TRBV6-5; TRBD1 matches 12 bases. This CDR3 has 14 amino acids. In germline, CDR1 is MNHEY, CDR2 SVGAGI. J lost 6 bases, V lost 6 bases, and 6 bases had no gene match. The DNA for the CDR3 is TGTGCCAGCAGGCCGGGACAGGGGGCGCGCGAGCAGTACTTC. Its protein product is CASRPGQGAREQYF.

This chain uses TRBV30 with TRBJ1-5, with D unclear. Per the germline V gene, CDR1 is GTSNPN and CDR2 is SVGIG (reference sequence). CDR3 length: 14 residues. V lost 3 bases and J 7 bases, leaving 16 bases between the germline ends. The CDR3 sequence is CAWSSDPAGQPQHF. The CDR3 nucleotides are TGTGCCTGGAGCTCCGACCCGGCGGGCCAGCCCCAGCATTTT.

V is TRBV4-2 and J is TRBJ1-2; possibly TRBD1 for D (6 bases). CDR3 length equals 14 residues. The V end was cut by 0 bases, the J end by 2 bases, with 7 bases between. Germline V gene lookup returns CDR1 LGHNA and CDR2 YNFKEQ. The CDR3 region is CASSQERGNYGYTF. The CDR3 nucleotides are TGTGCCAGCAGCCAAGAGAGGGGGAACTATGGCTACACCTTC.

Concerning this clone: Other nucleotide sequences in the sample specify the same CDR3. This chain links TRBV12-3 or TRBV12-4 with TRBJ1-1; possibly TRBD1 for D (5 bases). V was shortened by 3 bases and J by 4 bases, with 9 bases between the two germline ends. The CDR3 is 13 residues long. DNA of the CDR3: TGTGCCAGCAGTTTTCAGGGAGGCACTGAAGCTTTCTTT. Translation gives CASSFQGGTEAFF.

With respect to this clone: The germline gene is not matched at one end of the junction; a read error may be the cause. This chain connects TRBV10-2 to TRBJ2-3, with TRBD2 identical over 12 bases. Germline CDR1 and CDR2: WSHSY and SAAADI. The CDR3 is made up of 19 amino acids. CDR3 sequence reads: CASCDQRLAGVHSTDTQYF. DNA for the CDR3: TGCGCCAGCTGTGACCAGAGACTAGCGGGGGTCCATAGCACAGATACGCAGTATTTT.

The count of this clone is one. The chain combines TRBV7-6 with TRBJ2-2; D is ambiguous. Germline CDR1 reads SGHVS; CDR2 reads FNYEAQ. This CDR3 comprises 14 residues. With 2 bases removed from V and 4 bases from J, the gap between germline ends came to 8 bases. CDR3 sequence reads: CASSLIVATGELFF. The CDR3 nucleotides read TGTGCCAGCAGCTTAATCGTAGCCACCGGGGAGCTGTTTTTT.

The table lists this clone with many counts. This chain connects TRBV5-6 to TRBJ2-2, with TRBD1 identical over 7 bases. This CDR3 region has 15 residues. V was pared by 4 bases and J by 6 bases, with 9 bases of the junction left unmatched. In germline, CDR1 is SGHDT, CDR2 YYEEEE. The CDR3 region has the DNA TGTGCCAGCAGCCCGGGGACAGCCCCCGCCGGGGAGCTGTTTTTT. Amino acids: CASSPGTAPAGELFF.

This chain connects TRBV5-1 to TRBJ2-1, with D uncertain. The CDR3 has 14 amino acids. Between the trimmed V and J ends, which lost 4 bases and 8 bases, there was a span of 16 bases. Germline CDR1 SGHRS, CDR2 YFSETQ. This CDR3 is CASSTVFRSDEQFF. Here the CDR3 DNA reads TGCGCCAGCAGCACAGTTTTCAGGTCCGATGAGCAGTTCTTC.

V usage is TRBV7-6 and J usage is TRBJ1-2; weak D call: TRBD1 (6 bases). Germline lookup yields CDR1 SGHVS and CDR2 FNYEAQ. This CDR3 is built from 13 residues. V dropped 1 base and J dropped 7 bases, with 10 bases sitting between them. The CDR3 region has the DNA TGTGCCAGCAGCTTAGAACAGGGCGGTGGCTACACCTTC. Translated: CASSLEQGGGYTF.

The count of this clone is one. The chain is built from TRBV3-1 (or the pseudogene TRBV3-2) and TRBJ2-3; TRBD2 aligns across 11 bases. Germline CDR1 LGHDT, CDR2 YNNKEL (reference sequence). CDR3 length: 16 amino acids. The J segment lost 4 bases and the V segment lost 5 bases, leaving 8 bases of the junction unmatched. The CDR3 coding sequence is TGTGCCAGCAGCTTTACTAGCGGGGGTCCCCCAGATACGCAGTATTTT. Its translation is CASSFTSGGPPDTQYF.

V and J are TRBV5-1 and TRBJ2-7; tentatively, D is TRBD2 (6 bases). V was shortened by 4 bases and J by 5 bases, with 7 bases between the two germline ends. This CDR3 is 11 amino acids long. Germline CDR1 and CDR2: SGHRS and YFSETQ. The CDR3 spells CASSGGNEQYF. The DNA of the CDR3 is TGCGCCAGCAGCGGCGGGAACGAGCAGTACTTC.

The chain uses TRBV18 and TRBJ1-1; a weak D match, TRBD1 (5 bases). Germline-derived CDR1 and CDR2 are KGHSH and LQKENI. This CDR3 is built from 14 residues. With 2 bases removed from V and 5 bases from J, the gap between germline ends came to 12 bases. CDR3 in DNA: TGTGCCAGCTCACCAGGGGACGCGGGAACTGAAGCTTTCTTT. It encodes CASSPGDAGTEAFF.

Only one count was recorded for this clone. J is TRBJ1-6 and V is TRBV19; D may be TRBD1 (6 bases). CDR1 and CDR2 from the germline V gene are LNHDA and SQIVND (reference sequence). V lost 6 bases, J lost 7 bases, and 16 bases lay in between. This CDR3 is 15 amino acids long. The CDR3 is CASRLQGRQNSPLHF. DNA of the CDR3: TGTGCCAGTAGGCTACAGGGTCGTCAGAATTCACCCCTCCACTTT. Full variable domain (outside the CDR3, taken from reference TRBV19 and TRBJ1-6): DGGITQSPKYLFRKEGQNVTLSCEQNLNHDAMYWYRQDPGQGLRLIYYSQIVNDFQKGDIAEGYSVSREKKESFPLTVTSAQKNPTAFYLCASRLQGRQNSPLHFGNGTRLTVT.

This chain links TRBV5-5 with TRBJ2-3; no reliable D call. The CDR3 is 12 residues long. Germline V lookup: CDR1 SGHKS, CDR2 YYEKEE (reference sequence). V lost 2 bases and J lost 4, with 5 bases in between. The CDR3 here is CASSFSPDTQYF. In nucleotides, the CDR3 is TGTGCCAGCAGCTTCTCCCCAGATACGCAGTATTTT.

The chain couples TRBV6-5 to TRBJ1-5; D is unclear. Germline V CDR1 and CDR2: MNHEY, SVGAGI. V shed 8 bases and J shed 3 bases, with 11 bases lying between them. This CDR3 region has 13 residues. The CDR3 is CASSGYFNQPQHF. For the CDR3, the DNA is TGTGCCAGCTCGGGATACTTCAATCAGCCCCAGCATTTT.

The chain employs TRBV9 and TRBJ2-2; 10 positions match TRBD1. From germline, CDR1 is SGDLS and CDR2 YYNGEE. There are 17 residues in the CDR3. J was trimmed by 7 bases and V by 2 bases; bases with no gene match: 11. CDR3 sequence (DNA): TGTGCCAGCAGCGTCACGACAGGGGGCTCGAAGGGCGGGGAGCTGTTTTTT. Translated: CASSVTTGGSKGGELFF.